What follows are 26 T cell receptor beta chains derived from one specimen sequenced in a study of cytomegalovirus exposure and HLA in healthy donors. In the PCR, 60 Vbeta and 13 Jbeta primers were used. Libraries were prepared by immunoSEQ multiplex PCR; TCRdb keeps only in-frame clonotypes and omits some of them. This table has 100,000 to 150,000 clones, 72% appearing once. The sample comprised PBMCs. The source of these receptors is a man younger than 45 in good health and CMV-seronegative.

The chain joins TRBV5-6 to TRBJ2-7, with 7 bases aligning to TRBD1. Trimming at V came to 0 bases and at J to 4 bases, leaving 13 bases not matched to a gene. The CDR3 consists of 17 residues. CDR1 and CDR2 (germline): SGHDT, YYEEEE. The CDR3 protein is CASSLGQGRGRGYEQYF. DNA for the CDR3: TGTGCCAGCAGCTTGGGACAGGGTAGAGGCCGAGGTTACGAGCAGTACTTC.

The chain recombines TRBV19 with TRBJ2-1; the match to TRBD2 covers 13 bases. Germline-derived CDR1 and CDR2 are LNHDA and SQIVND (reference sequence). Germline trimming cut 6 bases from V and 0 bases from J; bases unmatched to any gene: 8. The CDR3 sequence is 18 residues long. The CDR3 DNA follows: TGTGCCAGTAGCCGCGGACTAGCGGGGGCCGTCTCCTACAATGAGCAGTTCTTC. It yields the protein CASSRGLAGAVSYNEQFF. The full variable domain, in which reference TRBV19 and TRBJ2-1 provide the parts outside the CDR3, is DGGITQSPKYLFRKEGQNVTLSCEQNLNHDAMYWYRQDPGQGLRLIYYSQIVNDFQKGDIAEGYSVSREKKESFPLTVTSAQKNPTAFYLCASSRGLAGAVSYNEQFFGPGTRLTVL.

This sequence joins TRBV5-1 and TRBJ1-1, with 7 bases that match TRBD1. Trimming at V came to 3 bases and at J to 5 bases, leaving 7 bases not matched to a gene. CDR3 length: 14 amino acids. The germline V gene has CDR1 SGHRS and CDR2 YFSETQ. CDR3 coding DNA: TGCGCCAGCAGCTCCATCGACAGGGCTACTGAAGCTTTCTTT. This encodes CASSSIDRATEAFF.

This clone occurred a few times. This chain connects TRBV10-2 to TRBJ1-1; tentatively, D is TRBD1 (5 bases). V was shortened by 5 bases and J by 7 bases, with 8 bases between the two germline ends. The germline CDR1 and CDR2 sequences are WSHSY and SAAADI. This CDR3 has 11 residues. The CDR3 protein is CASSTTGEAFF. The DNA for the CDR3 is TGCGCCAGCAGTACCACAGGTGAAGCTTTCTTT.

The chain uses TRBV2 and TRBJ1-5, with D possibly TRBD1 on 5 matching bases. The ends were cut back, 6 bases at V and 0 bases at J, with 9 bases in the middle. The V gene's germline CDR1 is SNHLY and CDR2 FYNNEI. The CDR3 is 14 amino acids. The DNA of the CDR3 is TGTGCCAGCAGAGGCGACAGTAGCAATCAGCCCCAGCATTTT. Its translation: CASRGDSSNQPQHF.

This chain joins TRBV6-5 and TRBJ2-1; weak D call: TRBD1 (6 bases). Trimming shortened V by 6 bases and J by 2 bases, and 14 bases separated the two germline ends. Per germline, CDR1 MNHEY and CDR2 SVGAGI. This CDR3 has 15 residues. CDR3 in DNA: TGTGCCAGCAGCCTACAGGGTGGCACCTACAATGAGCAGTTCTTC. The encoded protein is CASSLQGGTYNEQFF.

This chain joins TRBV28 and TRBJ1-2; D call uncertain. V was shortened by 3 bases and J by 7 bases, with 27 bases between the two germline ends. The CDR3 covers 18 residues. The V gene's germline CDR1 is MDHEN and CDR2 SYDVKM. The CDR3 DNA reads TGTGCCAGCAGTTTCCCCCAGAATAATCTCTGGTCAGAATTTGGCTACACCTTC. This sequence encodes CASSFPQNNLWSEFGYTF.

With respect to this clone: Its ends do not fully match the called genes, so a read error is possible. This chain uses TRBV7-7 with TRBJ1-3, with D unresolved. Germline CDR1 is SSHAT and CDR2 is FNYEAQ (reference sequence). There are 15 residues in the CDR3. CDR3 loop: CASSQDGSGGNTIYF. For the CDR3, the DNA is TGTGCTAGCAGCCAAGACGGGTCGGGGGGAAACACCATATATTTT.

This sequence joins TRBV7-9 and TRBJ1-2, with TRBD1 matching over 7 bases. The CDR3 length is 15 residues. From germline, CDR1 is SEHNR and CDR2 FQNEAQ (reference sequence). V shed 5 bases, J shed 7 bases, and the junction held 13 bases outside the gene matches. The CDR3 is CASSIQQGFGSGYTF. The CDR3 DNA reads as TGTGCCAGCAGCATTCAACAGGGGTTTGGCTCTGGCTACACCTTC.

This chain uses TRBV15 with TRBJ2-7; TRBD1 matches at 9 bases. The CDR3 is 15 residues long. J lost 2 bases, V lost 1 base, and 3 bases had no gene match. Germline CDR1 and CDR2: LNHNV and YYDKDF (reference sequence). CDR3 residues: CATSRGTGDPYEQYF. For the CDR3, the DNA is TGTGCCACCAGCAGAGGGACAGGGGACCCCTACGAGCAGTACTTC.

The chain uses TRBV2 and TRBJ2-7; D possibly corresponds to TRBD1 (6 bases). There are 13 residues in the CDR3. Germline CDR1 is SNHLY and CDR2 is FYNNEI. V lost 5 bases and J lost 1, with 9 bases in between. CDR3 nucleotide sequence: TGTGCCAGCAGTTATACAGGGTCCTACGAGCAGTACTTC. Translation: CASSYTGSYEQYF.

The chain combines TRBV6-4 with TRBJ2-3; D might be TRBD2 (5 bases). Germline CDR1 and CDR2: MRHNA and SNTAGT. Deletions cut 3 bases from V and 2 bases from J, with 12 bases between. This CDR3 comprises 15 residues. Here the CDR3 DNA reads TGTGCCAGCAGTGAAGGACGGGAAATCACAGATACGCAGTATTTT. Translating it yields CASSEGREITDTQYF.

V and J are TRBV5-1 and TRBJ2-7, with 9 bases identical to TRBD1. The CDR3 sequence is 14 residues long. The V and J ends lost 4 bases and 5 bases, in that order; junction bases with no gene match: 7. Looked up from germline, CDR1 is SGHRS and CDR2 is YFSETQ. This CDR3 reads CASSTGQGFDEQYF. CDR3 sequence (DNA): TGCGCCAGCAGCACAGGACAGGGGTTCGACGAGCAGTACTTC.

This chain uses TRBV5-1 with TRBJ2-2; 8 nucleotides align to TRBD1. J gave up 5 bases and V 4 bases, and 7 bases lay outside the gene matches. CDR1 is SGHRS, CDR2 YFSETQ, per germline. The CDR3 has 15 residues. The CDR3 DNA reads as TGCGCCAGCAGCGAGCAGGGGGCAGGAACCGGGGAGCTGTTTTTT. This sequence encodes CASSEQGAGTGELFF.

This sequence joins TRBV18 and TRBJ1-1, with TRBD1 matching over 8 bases. The junction had 4 bases not matched to a gene; V was cut back by 4 bases and J by 0 bases. CDR1 is KGHSH and CDR2 is LQKENI in the germline V gene. This CDR3 is 15 amino acids long. The CDR3 bases are TGTGCCAGCTCACTGGGACAGGCCATGAACACTGAAGCTTTCTTT. It translates to CASSLGQAMNTEAFF.

The gene calls are TRBV13 and TRBJ1-1; a possible D gene is TRBD1 (6 bases). Per germline, CDR1 PRHDT and CDR2 FYEKMQ (reference sequence). V shed 5 bases and J shed 1 base, with 8 bases lying between them. The CDR3 consists of 13 residues. In nucleotides, the CDR3 is TGTGCCAGCAGCCGGGGACAGAACACTGAAGCTTTCTTT. As protein: CASSRGQNTEAFF.

The chain uses TRBV4-2 and TRBJ2-1; D might be TRBD1 (5 bases). The CDR3 is made up of 14 amino acids. Per germline, CDR1 LGHNA and CDR2 YNFKEQ. The germline V and J ends were trimmed by 0 bases and 6 bases, with 9 bases remaining between them. The CDR3 loop reads CASSQDGRVNEQFF. CDR3 nucleotides: TGTGCCAGCAGCCAAGATGGCAGGGTCAATGAGCAGTTCTTC.

The chain has TRBV5-1 and TRBJ1-1, with 12 bases fitting TRBD1. V was clipped by 0 bases and J by 10 bases; unmatched bases: 7. This CDR3 contains 15 residues. Germline-derived CDR1 and CDR2 are SGHRS and YFSETQ. CDR3 sequence: CASSLAGGQGAGAFF. CDR3 DNA sequence: TGCGCCAGCAGCTTGGCCGGGGGACAGGGGGCTGGAGCTTTCTTT.

The chain carries TRBV5-4 and TRBJ2-1, with a tentative D call TRBD2 (6 bases). This CDR3 is built from 13 residues. Looked up from germline, CDR1 is SGHNT and CDR2 is YYREEE (reference sequence). V lost 0 bases to trimming and J lost 10 bases, with 11 bases between them. For the CDR3, the DNA is TGTGCCAGCAGCTTGGACGGCGGAGGGGAGCAGTTCTTC. This gives the protein CASSLDGGGEQFF.

The table lists this clone with a few counts. V and J are TRBV6-6 and TRBJ2-7, with a weak D call TRBD2 (5 bases). The CDR3 spans 16 residues. The V gene lost 5 bases and the J gene lost 0 bases, with 17 bases spanning the gap. The germline gives CDR1 MNHNY, CDR2 SVGAGI (reference sequence). The DNA of the CDR3 is TGTGCCAGCAGTGGAGGAGAGGCGGAAAGCTCCTACGAGCAGTACTTC. This codes for CASSGGEAESSYEQYF.

CDR3 in DNA: TGTGCCAGCAGCGTAGCTCCCAGGGAGGTAGATACGCAGTATTTT. Amino acids: CASSVAPREVDTQYF. V and J are TRBV9 and TRBJ2-3, with a possible D match to TRBD2 (6 bases). Trimming took 0 bases from V and 5 from J, leaving 13 bases between them. CDR1 and CDR2 (germline): SGDLS, YYNGEE. The CDR3 covers 15 residues.

The chain recombines TRBV7-3 with TRBJ2-2, with 8 nucleotides matching TRBD1. This CDR3 region has 17 residues. Unmatched junction bases numbered 11, after V lost 5 bases and J lost 3 bases. Germline assignment: CDR1 SGHTA and CDR2 FQGTGA. DNA of the CDR3: TGTGCCAGCAGCCAACCGGGGCAGGGGGCGGACACCGGGGAGCTGTTTTTT. Amino acids: CASSQPGQGADTGELFF.

The chain carries TRBV28 and TRBJ2-7; 12 bases are shared with TRBD1. With 9 bases clipped from V and 4 bases from J, the junction kept 4 bases outside the gene matches. CDR1 MDHEN and CDR2 SYDVKM come from the germline V gene. CDR3 length: 13 amino acids. CDR3 region: CASRDRGPYEQYF. The DNA for the CDR3 is TGTGCCAGTCGGGACAGGGGGCCTTACGAGCAGTACTTC.

Regarding this clone: An end of the junction differs from the germline gene, which may be a read error. The rearrangement links TRBV7-2 to TRBJ1-3; 8 nucleotides agree with TRBD1. This CDR3 region has 14 residues. CDR1 is SGHTA and CDR2 is FQGNSA in the germline V gene. In DNA, the CDR3 is TGTGCCAGCAGCCCACAGGGGGGAGGAAGCACCATATATTTT. Its protein product is CASSPQGGGSTIYF.

The chain recombines TRBV6-1 with TRBJ2-7, with TRBD1 matching over 7 bases. Germline CDR1 reads MNHNS; CDR2 reads SASEGT. This CDR3 region has 12 residues. Trimming removed 7 bases from V and 3 bases from J; junction bases left unmatched: 3. CDR3 nucleotide sequence: TGTGCCAGCACGACAGGGATCTACGAGCAGTACTTC. This translates into CASTTGIYEQYF.

V is TRBV5-5 and J is TRBJ1-2; 10 bases are shared with TRBD1. CDR3 length equals 15 residues. Germline V gene lookup returns CDR1 SGHKS and CDR2 YYEKEE (reference sequence). V lost 4 bases to trimming and J lost 0 bases; unmatched junction nucleotides: 3. The DNA for the CDR3 is TGTGCCAGCAGCGGACAGGGGGTTGCTAACTATGGCTACACCTTC. It translates to CASSGQGVANYGYTF.